Here is one T cell receptor beta chain with its context. V lost 2 bases and J 8 bases, leaving 9 bases between the germline ends. In germline, CDR1 is SGHTA, CDR2 FQGNSA. The CDR3 spans 13 residues. This sample was included in a study of control samples from healthy donors and cancer patients. The data were produced by immunoSEQ multiplex PCR, yet TCRdb's version contains in-frame clones alone and is incomplete. The table has over 100,000 clones, roughly 92% seen once. The chain employs TRBV7-2 and TRBJ2-2, with D hard to call. The sample taken for sequencing was blood. This sequence was found in a man aged 18-30 years in good health. The CDR3 DNA reads as TGTGCCAGCAGCTTATTTTCCAAAGGGGAGCTGTTTTTT. It translates to CASSLFSKGELFF.